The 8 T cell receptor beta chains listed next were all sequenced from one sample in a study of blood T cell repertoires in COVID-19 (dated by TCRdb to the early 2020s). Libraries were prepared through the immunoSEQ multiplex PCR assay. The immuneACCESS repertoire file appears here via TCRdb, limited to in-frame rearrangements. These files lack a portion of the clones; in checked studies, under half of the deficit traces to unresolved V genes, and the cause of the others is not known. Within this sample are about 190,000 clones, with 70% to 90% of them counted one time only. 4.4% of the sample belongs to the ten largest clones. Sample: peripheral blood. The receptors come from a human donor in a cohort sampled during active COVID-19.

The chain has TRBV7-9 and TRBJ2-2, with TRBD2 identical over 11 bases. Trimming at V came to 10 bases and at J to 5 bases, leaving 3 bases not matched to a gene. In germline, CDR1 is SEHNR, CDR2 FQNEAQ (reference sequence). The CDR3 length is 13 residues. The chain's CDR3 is CAIRTSGTGELFF. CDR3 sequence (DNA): TGTGCCATCCGGACTAGCGGGACCGGGGAGCTGTTTTTT.

CDR3 nucleotide sequence: TGTGCCAGCAGCGTAGCTACAGGGAATGAGCAGTTCTTC. It encodes CASSVATGNEQFF. The chain couples TRBV9 to TRBJ2-1, with D possibly being TRBD1 (6 bases). V dropped 0 bases and J dropped 7 bases, with 8 bases sitting between them. Germline CDR1 SGDLS, CDR2 YYNGEE. CDR3 length: 13 amino acids.

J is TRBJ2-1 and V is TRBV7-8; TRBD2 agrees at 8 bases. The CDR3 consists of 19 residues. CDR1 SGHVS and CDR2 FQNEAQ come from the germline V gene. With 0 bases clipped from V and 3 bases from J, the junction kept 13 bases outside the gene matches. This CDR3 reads CASSLAAASGSFFYNEQFF. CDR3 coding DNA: TGTGCCAGCAGCTTAGCCGCCGCGAGCGGGAGTTTTTTCTACAATGAGCAGTTCTTC. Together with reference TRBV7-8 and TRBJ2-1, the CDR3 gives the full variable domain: GAGVSQSPRYKVAKRGQDVALRCDPISGHVSLFWYQQALGQGPEFLTYFQNEAQLDKSGLPSDRFFAERPEGSVSTLKIQRTQQEDSAVYLCASSLAAASGSFFYNEQFFGPGTRLTVL.

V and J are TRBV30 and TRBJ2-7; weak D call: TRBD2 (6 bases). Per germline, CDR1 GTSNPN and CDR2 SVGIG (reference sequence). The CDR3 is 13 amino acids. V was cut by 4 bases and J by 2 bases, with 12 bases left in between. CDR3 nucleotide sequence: TGTGCCTGGAAGCGGGCCCCCCCCTACGAGCAGTACTTC. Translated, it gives CAWKRAPPYEQYF.

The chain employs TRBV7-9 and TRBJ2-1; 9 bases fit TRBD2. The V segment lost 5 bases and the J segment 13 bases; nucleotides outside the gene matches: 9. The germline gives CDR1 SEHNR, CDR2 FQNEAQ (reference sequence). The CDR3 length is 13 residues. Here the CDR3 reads CASSERREGIQFF. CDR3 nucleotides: TGTGCCAGCAGCGAGCGGCGGGAGGGTATCCAGTTCTTC.

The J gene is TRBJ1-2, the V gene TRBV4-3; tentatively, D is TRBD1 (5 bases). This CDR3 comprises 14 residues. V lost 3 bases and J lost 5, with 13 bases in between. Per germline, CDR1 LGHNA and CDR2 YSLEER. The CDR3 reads CASSHITGGYGYTF. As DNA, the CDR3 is TGCGCCAGCAGCCACATTACCGGGGGGTATGGCTACACCTTC.

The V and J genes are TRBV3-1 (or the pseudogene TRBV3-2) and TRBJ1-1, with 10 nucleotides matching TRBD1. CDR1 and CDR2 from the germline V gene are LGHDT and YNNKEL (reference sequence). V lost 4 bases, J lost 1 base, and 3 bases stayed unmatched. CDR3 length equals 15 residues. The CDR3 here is CASSPRDRGNTEAFF. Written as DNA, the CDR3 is TGTGCCAGCAGCCCCCGGGACAGGGGGAACACTGAAGCTTTCTTT.

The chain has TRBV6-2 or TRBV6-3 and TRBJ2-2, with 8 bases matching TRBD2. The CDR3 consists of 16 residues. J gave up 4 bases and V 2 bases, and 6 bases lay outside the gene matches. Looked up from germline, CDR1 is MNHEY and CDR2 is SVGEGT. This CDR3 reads CASSYDLAGITGELFF. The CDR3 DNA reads TGTGCCAGCAGTTACGACCTAGCGGGCATCACCGGGGAGCTGTTTTTT.